Each of the 5 T cell receptor beta chains below was sequenced from the same sample in a study of T cells expressing NK-cell markers (dated by TCRdb to the early 2020s). The library was prepared using 5' RACE. For sequencing, an Illumina HiSeq 2000 was employed. TCRdb reprocessed the reads; each CDR3 protein sequence makes one entry, and DNA is unavailable. The sample table gives over 250,000 distinct CDR3 sequences. Around 3.9% of the sample rests with the top ten. The sequenced sample was blood T cells: a sorted CD56 or NKG2C T cell subset, CD4+ or CD8+ T cells, or bulk PBMC T cells (not recorded which). The origin of the receptors is a woman aged 18 to 69 in good health.

The rearrangement links TRBV3-1 to TRBJ2-2. Germline V gene lookup returns CDR1 LGHDT and CDR2 YNNKEL (reference sequence). This CDR3 has 14 residues. This chain's CDR3 is CASSQEGLAGELFF.

The chain links TRBV30 to TRBJ1-6; there is no DNA to check the TCRdb D call of TRBD1. The length of the CDR3 is 12 residues. Germline V lookup: CDR1 GTSNPN, CDR2 SVGIG (reference sequence). This chain's CDR3 is CASRRGTFTLHF. The full variable domain, its missing parts supplied by reference TRBV30 and TRBJ1-6, is SQTIHQWPATLVQPVGSPLSLECTVEGTSNPNLYWYRQAAGRGLQLLFYSVGIGQISSEVPQNLSASRPQDRQFILSSKKLLLSDSGFYLCASRRGTFTLHFGNGTRLTVT.

This chain connects TRBV3-1 to TRBJ1-2; TCRdb's D gene call, TRBD1, goes unchecked for lack of DNA. This CDR3 is built from 13 residues. Germline V gene sequence: CDR1 LGHDT, CDR2 YNNKEL (reference sequence). This CDR3 reads CASSPRRDYGYTF.

The rearrangement joins TRBV4-3 to TRBJ2-7; TCRdb gives TRBD1 as the D gene, but with no DNA this cannot be confirmed. Germline lookup yields CDR1 LGHNA and CDR2 YSLEER. The CDR3 covers 15 residues. CDR3 residues: CASSQEPGGDYEQYF.

The V gene is TRBV9, the J gene TRBJ1-2; without DNA, the TCRdb call of TRBD1 cannot be checked. There are 16 residues in the CDR3. Germline V lookup: CDR1 SGDLS, CDR2 YYNGEE. CDR3 protein: CASSVSRTGVWYGYTF.